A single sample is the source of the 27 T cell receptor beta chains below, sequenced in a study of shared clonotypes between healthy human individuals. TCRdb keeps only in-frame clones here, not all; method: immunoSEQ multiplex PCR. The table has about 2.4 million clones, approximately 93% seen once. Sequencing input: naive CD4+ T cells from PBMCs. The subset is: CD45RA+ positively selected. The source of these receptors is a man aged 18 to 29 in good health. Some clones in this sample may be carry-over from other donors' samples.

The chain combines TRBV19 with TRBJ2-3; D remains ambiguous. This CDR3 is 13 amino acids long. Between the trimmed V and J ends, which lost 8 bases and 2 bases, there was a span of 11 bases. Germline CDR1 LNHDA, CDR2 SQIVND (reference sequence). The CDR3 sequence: CASSTPNTDTQYF. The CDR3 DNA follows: TGTGCCAGTTCGACCCCGAACACAGATACGCAGTATTTT.

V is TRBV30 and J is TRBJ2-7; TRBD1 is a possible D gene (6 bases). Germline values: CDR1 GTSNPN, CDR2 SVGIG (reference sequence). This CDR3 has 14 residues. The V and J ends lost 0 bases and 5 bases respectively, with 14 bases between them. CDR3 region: CAWSVKAGVHEQYF. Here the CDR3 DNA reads TGTGCCTGGAGTGTAAAAGCAGGGGTGCACGAGCAGTACTTC. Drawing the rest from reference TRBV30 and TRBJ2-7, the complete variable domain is SQTIHQWPATLVQPVGSPLSLECTVEGTSNPNLYWYRQAAGRGLQLLFYSVGIGQISSEVPQNLSASRPQDRQFILSSKKLLLSDSGFYLCAWSVKAGVHEQYFGPGTRLTVT.

CDR3 DNA: TGTGCCAGCAGTGAGGACCACGGGGGGGCTCAGCCCCAGCATTTT. Its protein is CASSEDHGGAQPQHF. The chain combines TRBV28 with TRBJ1-5, with D possibly TRBD1 on 6 matching bases. There are 15 residues in the CDR3. Germline CDR1 is MDHEN and CDR2 is SYDVKM. Trimming shortened V by 5 bases and J by 6 bases, and 17 bases separated the two germline ends.

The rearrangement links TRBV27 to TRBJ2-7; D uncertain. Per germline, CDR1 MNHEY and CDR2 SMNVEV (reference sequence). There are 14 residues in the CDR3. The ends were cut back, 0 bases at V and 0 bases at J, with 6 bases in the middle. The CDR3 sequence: CASSLSAASYEQYF. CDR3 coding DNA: TGTGCCAGCAGTTTATCTGCAGCCTCCTACGAGCAGTACTTC.

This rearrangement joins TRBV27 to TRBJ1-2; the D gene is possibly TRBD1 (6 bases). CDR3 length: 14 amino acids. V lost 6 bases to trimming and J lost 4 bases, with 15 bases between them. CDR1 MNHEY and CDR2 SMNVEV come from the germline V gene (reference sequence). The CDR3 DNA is TGTGCCAGCAGACTGACACAGGGTGGCTATGGCTACACCTTC. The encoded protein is CASRLTQGGYGYTF.

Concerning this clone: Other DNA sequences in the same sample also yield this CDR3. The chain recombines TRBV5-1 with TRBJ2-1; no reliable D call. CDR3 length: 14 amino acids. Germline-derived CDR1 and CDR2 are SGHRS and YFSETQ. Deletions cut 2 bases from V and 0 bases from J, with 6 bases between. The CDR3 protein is CASSFGSSYNEQFF. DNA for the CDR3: TGCGCCAGCAGCTTCGGAAGCTCCTACAATGAGCAGTTCTTC. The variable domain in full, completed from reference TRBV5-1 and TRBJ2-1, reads KAGVTQTPRYLIKTRGQQVTLSCSPISGHRSVSWYQQTPGQGLQFLFEYFSETQRNKGNFPGRFSGRQFSNSRSEMNVSTLELGDSALYLCASSFGSSYNEQFFGPGTRLTVL.

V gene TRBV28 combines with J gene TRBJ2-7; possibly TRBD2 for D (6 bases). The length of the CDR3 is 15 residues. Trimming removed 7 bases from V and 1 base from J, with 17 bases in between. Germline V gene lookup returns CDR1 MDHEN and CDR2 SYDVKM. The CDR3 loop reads CASNRIAGTSYEQYF. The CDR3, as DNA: TGTGCCAGCAACCGCATCGCAGGGACTTCCTACGAGCAGTACTTC.

The CDR3 DNA sequence: TGCGCCAGCAGCCTGACTGACAGTCAGCTGCGGCAGACCCAGTACTTC. This translates into CASSLTDSQLRQTQYF. V and J are TRBV5-1 and TRBJ2-5; possibly TRBD1 for D (5 bases). The CDR3 extends over 16 amino acids. Trimming stripped 4 bases from V and 6 bases from J, with 22 bases between. Per the germline V gene, CDR1 is SGHRS and CDR2 is YFSETQ.

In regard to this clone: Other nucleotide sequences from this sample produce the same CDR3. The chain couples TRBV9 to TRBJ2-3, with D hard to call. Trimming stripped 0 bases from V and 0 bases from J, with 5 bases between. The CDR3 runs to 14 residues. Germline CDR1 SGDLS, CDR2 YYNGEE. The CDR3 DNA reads TGTGCCAGCAGCGTAGGACTGAGCACAGATACGCAGTATTTT. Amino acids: CASSVGLSTDTQYF. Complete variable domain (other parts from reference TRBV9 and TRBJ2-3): DSGVTQTPKHLITATGQRVTLRCSPRSGDLSVYWYQQSLDQGLQFLIQYYNGEERAKGNILERFSAQQFPDLHSELNLSSLELGDSALYFCASSVGLSTDTQYFGPGTRLTVL.

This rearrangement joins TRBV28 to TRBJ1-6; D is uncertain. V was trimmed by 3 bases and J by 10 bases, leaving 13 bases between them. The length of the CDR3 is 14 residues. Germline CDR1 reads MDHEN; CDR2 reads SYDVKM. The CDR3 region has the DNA TGTGCCAGCAGTTTTCTGCCTCGGGAGTCACCCCTCCACTTT. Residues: CASSFLPRESPLHF.

The CDR3 is CASSPPRATQYF. The CDR3 bases are TGTGCCAGCTCACCACCCCGGGCTACGCAGTATTTT. V gene TRBV18 combines with J gene TRBJ2-3; no clear D. CDR3 length equals 12 residues. Per the germline V gene, CDR1 is KGHSH and CDR2 is LQKENI. V lost 0 bases and J 8 bases, leaving 6 bases between the germline ends. The variable domain in full, with the rest retrieved from reference TRBV18 and TRBJ2-3, is NAGVMQNPRHLVRRRGQEARLRCSPMKGHSHVYWYRQLPEEGLKFMVYLQKENIIDESGMPKERFSAEFPKEGPSILRIQQVVRGDSAAYFCASSPPRATQYFGPGTRLTVL.

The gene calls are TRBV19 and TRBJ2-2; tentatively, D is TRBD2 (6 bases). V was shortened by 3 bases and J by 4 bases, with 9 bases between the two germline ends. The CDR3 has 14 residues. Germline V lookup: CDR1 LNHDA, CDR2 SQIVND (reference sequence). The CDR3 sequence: CASSIRESTGELFF. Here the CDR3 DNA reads TGTGCCAGTAGTATCCGGGAGTCCACCGGGGAGCTGTTTTTT.

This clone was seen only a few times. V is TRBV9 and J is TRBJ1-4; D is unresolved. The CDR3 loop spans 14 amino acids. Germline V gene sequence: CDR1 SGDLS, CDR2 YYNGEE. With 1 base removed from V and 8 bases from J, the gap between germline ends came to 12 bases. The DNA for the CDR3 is TGTGCCAGCAGCGTACTAGCGGGGAACGAAAAACTGTTTTTT. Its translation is CASSVLAGNEKLFF.

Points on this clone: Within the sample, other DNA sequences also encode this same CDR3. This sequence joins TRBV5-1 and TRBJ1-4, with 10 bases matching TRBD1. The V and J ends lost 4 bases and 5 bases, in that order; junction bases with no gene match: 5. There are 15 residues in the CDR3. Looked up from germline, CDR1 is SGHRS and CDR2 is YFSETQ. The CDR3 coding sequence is TGCGCCAGCAGCCTGAGGACAGGGGGGAATGAAAAACTGTTTTTT. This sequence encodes CASSLRTGGNEKLFF.

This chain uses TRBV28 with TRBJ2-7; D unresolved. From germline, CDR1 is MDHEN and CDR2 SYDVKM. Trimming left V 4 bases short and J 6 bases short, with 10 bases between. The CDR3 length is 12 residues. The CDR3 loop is CASSSATGEQYF. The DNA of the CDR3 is TGTGCCAGCAGTTCGGCGACGGGCGAGCAGTACTTC. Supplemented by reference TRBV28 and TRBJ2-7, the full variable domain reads DVKVTQSSRYLVKRTGEKVFLECVQDMDHENMFWYRQDPGLGLRLIYFSYDVKMKEKGDIPEGYSVSREKKERFSLILESASTNQTSMYLCASSSATGEQYFGPGTRLTVT.

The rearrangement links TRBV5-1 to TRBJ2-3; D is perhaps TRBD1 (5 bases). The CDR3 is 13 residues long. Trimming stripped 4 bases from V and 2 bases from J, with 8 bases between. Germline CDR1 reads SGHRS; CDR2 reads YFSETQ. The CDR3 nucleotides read TGCGCCAGCAGCACAGGAACCACAGATACGCAGTATTTT. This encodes CASSTGTTDTQYF.

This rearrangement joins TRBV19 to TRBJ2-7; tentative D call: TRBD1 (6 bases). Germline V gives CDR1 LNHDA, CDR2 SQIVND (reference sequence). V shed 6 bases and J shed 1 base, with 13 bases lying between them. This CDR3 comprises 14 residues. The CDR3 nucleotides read TGTGCCAGTAGAAGACAGGATCGGTCCTACGAGCAGTACTTC. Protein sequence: CASRRQDRSYEQYF. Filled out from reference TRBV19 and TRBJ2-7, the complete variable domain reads DGGITQSPKYLFRKEGQNVTLSCEQNLNHDAMYWYRQDPGQGLRLIYYSQIVNDFQKGDIAEGYSVSREKKESFPLTVTSAQKNPTAFYLCASRRQDRSYEQYFGPGTRLTVT.

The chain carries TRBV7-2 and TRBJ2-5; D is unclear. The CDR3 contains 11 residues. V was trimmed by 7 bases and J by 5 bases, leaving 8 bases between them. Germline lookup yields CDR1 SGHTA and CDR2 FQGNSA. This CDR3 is CASTLGETQYF. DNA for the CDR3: TGTGCCAGCACCCTAGGGGAGACCCAGTACTTC.

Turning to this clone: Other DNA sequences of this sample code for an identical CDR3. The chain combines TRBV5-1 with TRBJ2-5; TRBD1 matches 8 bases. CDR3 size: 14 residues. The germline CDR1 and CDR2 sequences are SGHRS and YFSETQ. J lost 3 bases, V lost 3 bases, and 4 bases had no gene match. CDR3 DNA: TGCGCCAGCAGCTCTCCGGACAGGGAAGAGACCCAGTACTTC. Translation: CASSSPDREETQYF. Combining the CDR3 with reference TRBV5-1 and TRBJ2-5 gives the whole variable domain KAGVTQTPRYLIKTRGQQVTLSCSPISGHRSVSWYQQTPGQGLQFLFEYFSETQRNKGNFPGRFSGRQFSNSRSEMNVSTLELGDSALYLCASSSPDREETQYFGPGTRLLVL.

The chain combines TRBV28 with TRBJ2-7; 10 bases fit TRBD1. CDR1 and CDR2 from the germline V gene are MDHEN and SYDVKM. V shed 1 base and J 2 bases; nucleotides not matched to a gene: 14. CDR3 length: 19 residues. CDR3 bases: TGTGCCAGCAGTTTATCGGTAGGGCGGAGACAGGGGGCCCCCTACGAGCAGTACTTC. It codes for CASSLSVGRRQGAPYEQYF.

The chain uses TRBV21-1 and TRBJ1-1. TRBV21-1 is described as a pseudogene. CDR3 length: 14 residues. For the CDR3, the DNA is TGTGCCAGCAGCAGTCAGGGAGAGAAGACTGAAGCTTTCTTT. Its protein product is CASSSQGEKTEAFF.

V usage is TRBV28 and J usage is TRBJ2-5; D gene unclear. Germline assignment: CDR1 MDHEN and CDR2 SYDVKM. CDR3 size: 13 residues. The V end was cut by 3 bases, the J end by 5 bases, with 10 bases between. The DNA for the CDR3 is TGTGCCAGCAGTTTTGACGTGGGCGAGACCCAGTACTTC. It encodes CASSFDVGETQYF.

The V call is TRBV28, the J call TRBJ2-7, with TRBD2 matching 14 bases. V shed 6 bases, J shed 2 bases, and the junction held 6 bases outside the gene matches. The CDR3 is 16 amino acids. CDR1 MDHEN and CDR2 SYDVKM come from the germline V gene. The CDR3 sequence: CASRPGLAGGAYEQYF. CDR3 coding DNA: TGTGCCAGCAGACCTGGACTAGCGGGAGGCGCCTACGAGCAGTACTTC.

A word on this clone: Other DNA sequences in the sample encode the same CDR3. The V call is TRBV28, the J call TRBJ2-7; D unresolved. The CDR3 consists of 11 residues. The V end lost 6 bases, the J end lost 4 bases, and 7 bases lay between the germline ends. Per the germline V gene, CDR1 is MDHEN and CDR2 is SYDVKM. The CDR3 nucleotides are TGTGCCAGCAGCCCACGTTACGAGCAGTACTTC. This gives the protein CASSPRYEQYF.

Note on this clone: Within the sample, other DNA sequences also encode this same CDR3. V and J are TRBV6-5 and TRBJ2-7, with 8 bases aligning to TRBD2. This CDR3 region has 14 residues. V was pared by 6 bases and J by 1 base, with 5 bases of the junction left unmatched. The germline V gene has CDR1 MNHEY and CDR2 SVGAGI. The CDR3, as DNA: TGTGCCAGCAGAGCAAGCGGGGGATCCTACGAGCAGTACTTC. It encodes CASRASGGSYEQYF.

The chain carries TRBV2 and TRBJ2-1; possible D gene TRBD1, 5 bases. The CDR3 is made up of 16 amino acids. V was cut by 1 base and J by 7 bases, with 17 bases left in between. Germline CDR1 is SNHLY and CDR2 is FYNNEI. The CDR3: CASSEDVADIGNEQFF. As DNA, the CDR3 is TGTGCCAGCAGTGAAGACGTGGCGGACATTGGAAATGAGCAGTTCTTC.

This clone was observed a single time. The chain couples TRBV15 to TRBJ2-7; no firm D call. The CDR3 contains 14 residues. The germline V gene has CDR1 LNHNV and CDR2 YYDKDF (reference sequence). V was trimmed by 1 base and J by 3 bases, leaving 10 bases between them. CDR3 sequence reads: CATSRVPRNYEQYF. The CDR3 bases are TGTGCCACCAGCAGAGTGCCCAGAAACTACGAGCAGTACTTC.